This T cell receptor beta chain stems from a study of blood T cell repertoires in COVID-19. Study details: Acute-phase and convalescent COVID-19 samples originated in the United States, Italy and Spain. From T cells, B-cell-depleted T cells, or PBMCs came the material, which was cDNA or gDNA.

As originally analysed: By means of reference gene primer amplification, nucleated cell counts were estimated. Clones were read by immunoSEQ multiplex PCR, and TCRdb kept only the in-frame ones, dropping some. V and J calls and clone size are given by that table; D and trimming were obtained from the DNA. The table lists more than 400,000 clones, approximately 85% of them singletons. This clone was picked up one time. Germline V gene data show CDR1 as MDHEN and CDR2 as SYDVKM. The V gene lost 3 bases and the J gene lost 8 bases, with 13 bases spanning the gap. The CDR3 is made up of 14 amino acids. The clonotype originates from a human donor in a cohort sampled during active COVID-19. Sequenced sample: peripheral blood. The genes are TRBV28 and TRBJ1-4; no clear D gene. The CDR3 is CASSFRREIEKLFF. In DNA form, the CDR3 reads TGTGCCAGCAGTTTCCGGAGGGAAATAGAAAAACTGTTTTTT.